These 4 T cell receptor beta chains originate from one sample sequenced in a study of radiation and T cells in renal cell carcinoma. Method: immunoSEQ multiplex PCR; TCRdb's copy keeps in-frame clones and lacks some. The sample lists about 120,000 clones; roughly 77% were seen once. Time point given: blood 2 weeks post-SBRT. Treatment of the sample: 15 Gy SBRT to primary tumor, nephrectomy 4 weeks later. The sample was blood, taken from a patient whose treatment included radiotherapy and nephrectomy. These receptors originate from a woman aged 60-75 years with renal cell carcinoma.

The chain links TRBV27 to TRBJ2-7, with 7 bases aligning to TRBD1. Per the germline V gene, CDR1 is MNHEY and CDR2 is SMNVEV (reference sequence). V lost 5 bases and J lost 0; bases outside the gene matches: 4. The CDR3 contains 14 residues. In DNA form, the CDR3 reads TGTGCCAGCAGTATGGACAGGCTCTCCTACGAGCAGTACTTC. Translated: CASSMDRLSYEQYF.

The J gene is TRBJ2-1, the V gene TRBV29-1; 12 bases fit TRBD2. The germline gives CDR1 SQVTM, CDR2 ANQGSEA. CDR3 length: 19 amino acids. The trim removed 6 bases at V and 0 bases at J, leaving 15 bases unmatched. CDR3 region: CSVIRLAGDSLSSYNEQFF. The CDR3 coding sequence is TGCAGCGTGATTCGACTAGCGGGAGACTCACTAAGCTCCTACAATGAGCAGTTCTTC.

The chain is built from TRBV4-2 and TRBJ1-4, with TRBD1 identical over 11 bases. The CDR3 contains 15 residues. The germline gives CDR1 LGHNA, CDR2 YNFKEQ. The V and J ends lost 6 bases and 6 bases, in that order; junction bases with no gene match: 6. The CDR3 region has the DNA TGTGCCAGCAGAGGGGGGGACAGGGGGTATGAAAAACTGTTTTTT. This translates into CASRGGDRGYEKLFF.

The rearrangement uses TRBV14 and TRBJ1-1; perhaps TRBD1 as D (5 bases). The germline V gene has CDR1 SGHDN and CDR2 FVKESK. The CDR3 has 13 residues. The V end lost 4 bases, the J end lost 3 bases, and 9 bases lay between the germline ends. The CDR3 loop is CASSPGGDTEAFF. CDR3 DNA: TGTGCCAGCAGCCCGGGGGGGGACACTGAAGCTTTCTTT.